This section outlines one T cell receptor beta chain sequence together with its context. What this receptor recognizes is not known. Base qualities are missing; no much larger clone stands one base away. The germline ends are 18 bases apart after V is trimmed by 7 bases and J by 5 bases. The CDR3, cysteine through phenylalanine, is 15 amino acids long. Just the 45-base CDR3 DNA is kept, in frame starting at base 1. The germline V gene (reference sequence) supplies CDR1 LNHDA and CDR2 SQIVND. This entry is derived from a study of control samples from healthy donors and cancer patients (dated by TCRdb to 2018 to 2021). Library creation used the immunoSEQ multiplex PCR assay. TCRdb provides this immuneACCESS table in a form limited to in-frame rearrangements. Some clones are lacking; in checked studies, under half of them reflect an unresolved V gene, and why the rest are absent is not known. The sample table holds roughly 100,000 clones, of which 92% were seen once. The ten largest clones represent about 3% of the sample.

Recombination connected TRBV19 to TRBJ1-5, and perhaps TRBD1 as D gene, on 5 matching bases. This TCR was recovered from a human donor in good health. The donor label of this sample is uncertain. Material for sequencing was blood. The DNA reads TGTGCCAGTATGCGTTTGGGGGACCCGGATCAGCCCCAGCATTTT. This codes for CASMRLGDPDQPQHF.